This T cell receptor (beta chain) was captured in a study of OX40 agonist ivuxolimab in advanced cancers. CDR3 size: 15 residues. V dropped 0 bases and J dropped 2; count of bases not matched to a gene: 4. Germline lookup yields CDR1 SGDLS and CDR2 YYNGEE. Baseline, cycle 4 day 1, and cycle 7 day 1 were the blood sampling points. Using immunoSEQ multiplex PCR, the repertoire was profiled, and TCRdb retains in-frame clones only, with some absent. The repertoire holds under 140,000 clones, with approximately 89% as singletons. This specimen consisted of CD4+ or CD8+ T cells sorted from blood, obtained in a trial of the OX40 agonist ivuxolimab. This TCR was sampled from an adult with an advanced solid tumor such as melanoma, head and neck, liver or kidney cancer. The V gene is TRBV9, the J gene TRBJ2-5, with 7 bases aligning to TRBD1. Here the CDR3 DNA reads TGTGCCAGCAGCGTAGGGACAGGAACGCAAGAGACCCAGTACTTC. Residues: CASSVGTGTQETQYF.